Below, one T cell receptor (beta chain) is given with its context. The antigen is unknown. Clones were read by immunoSEQ multiplex PCR, and TCRdb kept only the in-frame ones, dropping some. The data contain approximately 170,000 clones, 85% to 95% of them seen just once; the ten biggest clones take up 4% to 5.5%. This entry comes from a study of T cell responses to AZD1222 COVID-19 vaccine. Study results and limitations: Researchers took repertoire samples only after the peak T cell response had come. There were mostly white British donors and more females than males, and clonal diversity was possibly underestimated.

The sequencing here drew on peripheral blood, taken 28 days after the second AZD1222 dose. The source is an adult who received the AZD1222 COVID-19 vaccine.

CDR3 bases: TGCGCCAGCAGCTTACAGGGAAGCGAGCAGTACTTC. Translating gives CASSLQGSEQYF. The chain joins TRBV5-1 to TRBJ2-7; possibly TRBD1 for D (6 bases). CDR1 SGHRS and CDR2 YFSETQ come from the germline V gene. This CDR3 is built from 12 residues. V dropped 2 bases and J dropped 6 bases, with 9 bases sitting between them. Together with reference TRBV5-1 and TRBJ2-7, the CDR3 gives the full variable domain: KAGVTQTPRYLIKTRGQQVTLSCSPISGHRSVSWYQQTPGQGLQFLFEYFSETQRNKGNFPGRFSGRQFSNSRSEMNVSTLELGDSALYLCASSLQGSEQYFGPGTRLTVT.